The clone carrying this T cell receptor beta chain showed up many times. Its antigen is unidentified. This record belongs to a study of early T cells in non-severe SARS-CoV-2 infection. For the study at large: Sequencing was performed on bulk RNA from unsorted whole blood, leaving chains unpaired.

Individual cDNA molecules received unique molecular identifiers during library preparation. TCRdb redid the calling of the 5' RACE reads with MiXCR, one entry per CDR3 protein. The sample has some 49,000 distinct CDR3 sequences; 7.5% to 9.5% are singletons. General study findings and limits: Matching results from VDJdb favored anti-spike CD8 responses, leaving private and CD4 specificities undetected.

The length of the CDR3 is 17 residues. The ends lost 0 bases at V and 0 bases at J; junction bases unmatched: 3. CDR1 is SEHNR and CDR2 is FQNEAQ in the germline V gene (reference sequence). This sequence was found in an adult who was a healthcare worker with PCR-confirmed SARS-CoV-2 infection or an uninfected control (not recorded which). The specimen was whole blood. This chain links TRBV7-9 with TRBJ1-3, with 9 bases aligning to TRBD1. The CDR3 spells CASSLATGGTSGNTIYF. In DNA, the CDR3 is TGTGCCAGCAGCTTAGCAACAGGGGGCACCTCTGGAAACACCATATATTTT.